The clone carrying this TCR beta chain was recorded only once. Its antigen is not known. The ends lost 3 bases at V and 5 bases at J; junction bases unmatched: 5. Germline values: CDR1 LNHDA, CDR2 SQIVND (reference sequence). CDR3 size: 15 residues. This entry belongs to a study of cytomegalovirus exposure and HLA in healthy donors. Study-level findings and limits: The study recorded 160 or so TCR beta chains that were cytomegalovirus-associated. Within the data, a cluster of highly shared sequence variants was likely a sequencing artifact. There were some V segments, including TRBV6-2 and TRBV6-3, excluded as indistinguishable.

Both 60 Vbeta primers and 13 Jbeta primers went into the PCR. Clones were sequenced by immunoSEQ multiplex PCR, and TCRdb holds only the in-frame ones, with some missing. The sample carries more than 70,000 clones, roughly 70% recorded once. The gene calls are TRBV19 and TRBJ1-4, with 8 nucleotides matching TRBD1. The origin of this receptor is a middle-aged man in good health and CMV-seronegative. The sample consisted of PBMCs. The CDR3 DNA sequence: TGTGCCAGTAGTATGGACAGGGATCCCAATGAAAAACTGTTTTTT. Residues: CASSMDRDPNEKLFF.